The 25 T cell receptor beta chains listed next were all sequenced from one sample in a study of technical replicates of blood from a few donors. Clones were read by immunoSEQ multiplex PCR, and TCRdb kept only the in-frame ones, dropping some. Of approximately 14,000 clones in the sample, roughly 83% are singletons; the top ten hold around 13%. Sequenced sample: PBMCs. The receptor source for this set is a human donor in good health.

This chain joins TRBV6-6 and TRBJ1-5, with a tentative D call TRBD1 (6 bases). Per the germline V gene, CDR1 is MNHNY and CDR2 is SVGAGI (reference sequence). Trimming left V 2 bases short and J 8 bases short, with 16 bases between. The CDR3 has 15 residues. The CDR3 sequence is CASSYGGGGYEPQHF. The CDR3 coding sequence is TGTGCCAGCAGTTACGGGGGCGGGGGGTACGAGCCCCAGCATTTT.

The CDR3 loop reads CASNRQGSETQYF. The CDR3 DNA reads TGTGCCAGCAACCGACAGGGTTCAGAGACCCAGTACTTC. This rearrangement joins TRBV6-5 to TRBJ2-5; 7 bases are a match to TRBD1. CDR1 is MNHEY, CDR2 SVGAGI, per germline. This CDR3 is 13 amino acids long. The V and J ends lost 7 bases and 4 bases, in that order; junction bases with no gene match: 6.

This sequence joins TRBV20-1 and TRBJ2-1, with 7 bases fitting TRBD1. Germline V CDR1 and CDR2: DFQATT, SNEGSKA (reference sequence). Trimming at V came to 7 bases and at J to 5 bases, leaving 2 bases not matched to a gene. The CDR3 is made up of 11 amino acids. CDR3 DNA: TGCAGTGGACAGGGTGACAATGAGCAGTTCTTC. Protein sequence: CSGQGDNEQFF.

This chain joins TRBV2 and TRBJ2-7, with D perhaps TRBD1 (6 bases). The CDR3 contains 13 residues. Trimming stripped 7 bases from V and 0 bases from J, with 10 bases between. Germline lookup yields CDR1 SNHLY and CDR2 FYNNEI. The CDR3 nucleotides read TGTGCCAGCACGGGACAATCCTCCTACGAGCAGTACTTC. Translation gives CASTGQSSYEQYF. Full variable domain (rest looked up from reference TRBV2 and TRBJ2-7): EPEVTQTPSHQVTQMGQEVILRCVPISNHLYFYWYRQILGQKVEFLVSFYNNEISEKSEIFDDQFSVERPDGSNFTLKIRSTKLEDSAMYFCASTGQSSYEQYFGPGTRLTVT.

The rearrangement links TRBV4-1 to TRBJ1-4; a possible D gene is TRBD1 (5 bases). The CDR3 runs 13 residues. Germline V gives CDR1 MGHRA, CDR2 YSYEKL. Trimming removed 5 bases from V and 2 bases from J, with 6 bases in between. The CDR3 nucleotides are TGCGCCAGCAGCGGGGCTACTAATGAAAAACTGTTTTTT. Residues: CASSGATNEKLFF.

The rearrangement joins TRBV9 to TRBJ2-7; weak D call: TRBD2 (6 bases). Trimming removed 0 bases at V and 0 bases at J, with 10 bases between. Germline-derived CDR1 and CDR2 are SGDLS and YYNGEE. The CDR3 extends over 15 amino acids. The CDR3 nucleotides are TGTGCCAGCAGCGTAGCGGGAGCAACCTCCTACGAGCAGTACTTC. This gives the protein CASSVAGATSYEQYF.

The chain joins TRBV18 to TRBJ1-5, with 10 bases aligning to TRBD1. V gave up 3 bases and J gave up 1 base; unmatched junction bases: 0. Germline CDR1 is KGHSH and CDR2 is LQKENI. The CDR3 spans 15 residues. CDR3 sequence reads: CASSPGQGSNQPQHF. The CDR3 DNA reads as TGTGCCAGCTCACCGGGACAGGGGAGCAATCAGCCCCAGCATTTT.

This clone turned up a few times. DNA for the CDR3: TGTGCCAGCGCCTCTGGAGGGGTCCTGGAAAACAATCAGCCCCAGCATTTT. This sequence encodes CASASGGVLENNQPQHF. This chain links TRBV11-2 with TRBJ1-5; D is perhaps TRBD1 (5 bases). This CDR3 has 17 residues. The germline V gene has CDR1 SGHAT and CDR2 FQNNGV. V dropped 8 bases and J dropped 3 bases, with 23 bases sitting between them. Drawing the rest from reference TRBV11-2 and TRBJ1-5, the complete variable domain is EAGVAQSPRYKIIEKRQSVAFWCNPISGHATLYWYQQILGQGPKLLIQFQNNGVVDDSQLPKDRFSAERLKGVDSTLKIQPAKLEDSAVYLCASASGGVLENNQPQHFGDGTRLSIL.

The V gene is TRBV19, the J gene TRBJ2-7, with 9 bases aligning to TRBD2. CDR3 size: 14 residues. Trimming removed 5 bases from V and 3 bases from J; junction bases left unmatched: 5. Per the germline V gene, CDR1 is LNHDA and CDR2 is SQIVND (reference sequence). This CDR3 reads CASSELAGDYEQYF. CDR3 coding DNA: TGTGCCAGTAGTGAATTAGCGGGAGACTACGAGCAGTACTTC.

J is TRBJ1-3 and V is TRBV2, with D unresolved. This CDR3 is 15 amino acids long. V lost 3 bases, J lost 0 bases, and 9 bases lay in between. Germline V gene sequence: CDR1 SNHLY, CDR2 FYNNEI. CDR3 region: CASSEGFGSGNTIYF. The DNA for the CDR3 is TGTGCCAGCAGTGAGGGCTTCGGCTCTGGAAACACCATATATTTT. The complete variable domain, with remaining parts taken from reference TRBV2 and TRBJ1-3, reads EPEVTQTPSHQVTQMGQEVILRCVPISNHLYFYWYRQILGQKVEFLVSFYNNEISEKSEIFDDQFSVERPDGSNFTLKIRSTKLEDSAMYFCASSEGFGSGNTIYFGEGSWLTVV.

V and J are TRBV15 and TRBJ1-3, with D tentatively TRBD1 (6 bases). The germline V and J ends were trimmed by 2 bases and 0 bases, with 14 bases remaining between them. This CDR3 contains 17 residues. Germline lookup yields CDR1 LNHNV and CDR2 YYDKDF (reference sequence). CDR3 sequence: CATSRSQAGVSGNTIYF. DNA of the CDR3: TGTGCCACCAGCAGAAGTCAAGCAGGGGTCTCTGGAAACACCATATATTTT.

The genes are TRBV6-1 and TRBJ2-7; 11 bases align to TRBD1. This CDR3 region has 15 residues. V was pared by 6 bases and J by 6 bases, with 10 bases of the junction left unmatched. Per the germline V gene, CDR1 is MNHNS and CDR2 is SASEGT. CDR3 nucleotide sequence: TGTGCCAGCAGCCGCCCTCGGACAGGGGGCGTCGAGCAGTACTTC. It translates to CASSRPRTGGVEQYF.

The rearrangement links TRBV19 to TRBJ2-3; tentatively, D is TRBD2 (5 bases). Germline V gene lookup returns CDR1 LNHDA and CDR2 SQIVND (reference sequence). This CDR3 comprises 15 residues. The V and J ends lost 6 bases and 0 bases respectively, with 13 bases between them. CDR3 nucleotide sequence: TGTGCCAGTAGCCGGGGAGCGACTAGCACAGATACGCAGTATTTT. Encoded protein: CASSRGATSTDTQYF.

This clone was seen only a few times. The rearrangement joins TRBV5-4 to TRBJ2-5, with 10 bases aligning to TRBD2. V trimming: 0 bases; J trimming: 4 bases; junction bases outside the gene matches: 0. CDR3 length: 14 residues. Per the germline V gene, CDR1 is SGHNT and CDR2 is YYREEE (reference sequence). CDR3 in amino acids: CASSLGLAGETQYF. The CDR3 region has the DNA TGTGCCAGCAGCTTGGGACTAGCGGGAGAGACCCAGTACTTC.

V gene TRBV5-1 combines with J gene TRBJ2-5; D perhaps matches TRBD1 (6 bases). Germline V CDR1 and CDR2: SGHRS, YFSETQ. The V end was cut by 4 bases, the J end by 2 bases, with 12 bases between. The CDR3 is made up of 14 amino acids. The CDR3 DNA reads TGCGCCAGCAGCCCAGAGAGGGGGCAAGAGACCCAGTACTTC. Protein: CASSPERGQETQYF.

The chain combines TRBV5-1 with TRBJ1-1, with a weak D call TRBD1 (6 bases). The CDR3 has 13 residues. The germline V gene has CDR1 SGHRS and CDR2 YFSETQ. With 4 bases removed from V and 8 bases from J, the gap between germline ends came to 15 bases. CDR3 sequence: CASSGQGDREAFF. The DNA of the CDR3 is TGCGCCAGCAGCGGACAAGGAGACAGGGAAGCTTTCTTT.

CDR3 nucleotide sequence: TGCGCCAGCAGCTTGATTGGCACTATGCGGGAGGACTCTGGGGCCAACGTCCTGACTTTC. Its protein is CASSLIGTMREDSGANVLTF. J is TRBJ2-6 and V is TRBV5-1; TRBD2 aligns across 8 bases. The CDR3 is made up of 20 amino acids. Germline V gives CDR1 SGHRS, CDR2 YFSETQ. J gave up 0 bases and V 1 base, and 12 bases lay outside the gene matches.

The chain uses TRBV11-2 and TRBJ2-5; weak D call: TRBD1 (6 bases). Trimming removed 1 base from V and 2 bases from J, with 14 bases in between. The CDR3 spans 16 residues. CDR1 and CDR2 (germline): SGHAT, FQNNGV. CDR3 amino acids: CASSLGGRGGQETQYF. In DNA, the CDR3 is TGTGCCAGCAGCTTAGGGGGTCGAGGGGGACAAGAGACCCAGTACTTC. Using reference TRBV11-2 and TRBJ2-5 for the parts outside the CDR3, the full variable domain is EAGVAQSPRYKIIEKRQSVAFWCNPISGHATLYWYQQILGQGPKLLIQFQNNGVVDDSQLPKDRFSAERLKGVDSTLKIQPAKLEDSAVYLCASSLGGRGGQETQYFGPGTRLLVL.

The chain recombines TRBV18 with TRBJ1-1; a weak D match, TRBD1 (6 bases). Germline CDR1 KGHSH, CDR2 LQKENI. Trimming pared 0 bases from V and 9 bases from J, leaving 11 bases between. CDR3 length equals 13 residues. The CDR3 is CASSPPGANQAFF. In DNA, the CDR3 is TGTGCCAGCTCACCACCGGGGGCTAATCAAGCTTTCTTT.

V is TRBV5-1 and J is TRBJ2-3, with TRBD2 identical over 7 bases. V was clipped by 4 bases and J by 8 bases; unmatched bases: 16. Germline V gene lookup returns CDR1 SGHRS and CDR2 YFSETQ. There are 16 residues in the CDR3. This chain's CDR3 is CASSLEVGPREGTQYF. The CDR3 nucleotides read TGCGCCAGCAGCCTGGAGGTGGGGCCGAGGGAGGGTACGCAGTATTTT.

The V gene is TRBV7-6, the J gene TRBJ2-3; 12 bases are shared with TRBD2. Per the germline V gene, CDR1 is SGHVS and CDR2 is FNYEAQ. This CDR3 contains 16 residues. The ends lost 5 bases at V and 4 bases at J; junction bases unmatched: 7. The DNA for the CDR3 is TGTGCCAGCAGCCCCTTGCTAGCGGGAGGGTCAGATACGCAGTATTTT. Translated, it gives CASSPLLAGGSDTQYF.

The chain links TRBV7-8 to TRBJ2-7; D perhaps matches TRBD1 (6 bases). Germline CDR1 reads SGHVS; CDR2 reads FQNEAQ. V was trimmed by 1 base and J by 7 bases, leaving 11 bases between them. The CDR3 extends over 13 amino acids. The CDR3 loop reads CASSLGTAYEQYF. As DNA, the CDR3 is TGTGCCAGCAGCTTAGGGACAGCATATGAGCAGTACTTC.

The chain uses TRBV19 and TRBJ2-2; maybe TRBD2 (5 bases). The CDR3 runs to 13 residues. V dropped 4 bases and J dropped 6 bases, with 9 bases sitting between them. Germline V gene data show CDR1 as LNHDA and CDR2 as SQIVND (reference sequence). As DNA, the CDR3 is TGTGCCAGTAGTACGGGGAGTCCCGGGGAGCTGTTTTTT. Its protein product is CASSTGSPGELFF. The complete variable domain, with remaining parts taken from reference TRBV19 and TRBJ2-2, reads DGGITQSPKYLFRKEGQNVTLSCEQNLNHDAMYWYRQDPGQGLRLIYYSQIVNDFQKGDIAEGYSVSREKKESFPLTVTSAQKNPTAFYLCASSTGSPGELFFGEGSRLTVL.

The V gene is TRBV29-1, the J gene TRBJ2-7; TRBD2 matches at 11 bases. This CDR3 has 14 residues. The J segment lost 7 bases and the V segment lost 4 bases, leaving 9 bases of the junction unmatched. Germline lookup yields CDR1 SQVTM and CDR2 ANQGSEA. The CDR3 loop reads CSVVLSLAGGEQYF. CDR3 nucleotide sequence: TGCAGCGTTGTTTTAAGCCTAGCGGGAGGAGAGCAGTACTTC.

The chain uses TRBV9 and TRBJ2-2, with 10 bases matching TRBD1. CDR3 length equals 17 residues. The germline V gene has CDR1 SGDLS and CDR2 YYNGEE. Trimming cost V 3 bases and J 5 bases; bases outside gene matches: 10. CDR3 bases: TGTGCCAGCAGCGGCAGACAGACAGGGGGCGCGACCGGGGAGCTGTTTTTT. Translating it yields CASSGRQTGGATGELFF.